One sample yielded the 7 T cell receptor beta chains listed below, sequenced in a study of shared clonotypes between healthy human individuals. TCRdb's copy holds only in-frame clones and misses some; the assay was immunoSEQ multiplex PCR. The data hold about 820,000 clones, with 80% to 95% observed a single time. Naive CD8 cells comprised CD45RO-negative, CCR7-positively selected cells, excluding terminally differentiated effector memory CD45RA+ cells. Sequenced: naive CD8+ T cells sorted from blood. The source is a man aged 30-40 years in good health.

The chain has TRBV13 and TRBJ1-1; D is unclear. Germline CDR1 is PRHDT and CDR2 is FYEKMQ (reference sequence). With 5 bases removed from V and 1 base from J, the gap between germline ends came to 11 bases. The CDR3 length is 14 residues. CDR3 nucleotides: TGTGCCAGCAGCCGGCCCGAAGGGAACACTGAAGCTTTCTTT. Translating it yields CASSRPEGNTEAFF.

This clone was seen only once. The chain carries TRBV5-6 and TRBJ1-2; tentatively, D is TRBD1 (5 bases). The germline CDR1 and CDR2 sequences are SGHDT and YYEEEE. V lost 4 bases and J lost 4, with 14 bases in between. The CDR3 runs to 14 residues. The CDR3 DNA reads TGTGCCAGCAGCCCCTCGGGGCAGGGCTATGGCTACACCTTC. The encoded protein is CASSPSGQGYGYTF.

The CDR3, as DNA: TGTGCCAGCAGTTACGTGGAGACAGTCTCCTACGAGCAGTACTTC. This encodes CASSYVETVSYEQYF. The chain combines TRBV6-6 with TRBJ2-7, with TRBD1 as a possible D gene (5 bases). The V gene's germline CDR1 is MNHNY and CDR2 SVGAGI (reference sequence). The V end was cut by 2 bases, the J end by 0 bases, with 11 bases between. The CDR3 extends over 15 amino acids.

This clone was seen a handful of times. A much larger clone sits a single nucleotide away, making a read error possible. The sample holds other DNA sequences that translate to the same CDR3. The rearrangement joins TRBV28 to TRBJ1-5; no clear D gene. The V end lost 3 bases, the J end lost 6 bases, and 3 bases lay between the germline ends. CDR1 and CDR2 (germline): MDHEN, SYDVKM. The CDR3 extends over 11 amino acids. CDR3 nucleotides: TGTGCCAGCAGTTTTGGTCAGCCCCAGCATTTT. This sequence encodes CASSFGQPQHF. Full variable domain (remainder filled in from reference TRBV28 and TRBJ1-5): DVKVTQSSRYLVKRTGEKVFLECVQDMDHENMFWYRQDPGLGLRLIYFSYDVKMKEKGDIPEGYSVSREKKERFSLILESASTNQTSMYLCASSFGQPQHFGDGTRLSIL.

As regards this clone: The sample has other DNA sequences that encode this CDR3 too. The rearrangement joins TRBV28 to TRBJ2-7; 7 bases are a match to TRBD2. CDR1 MDHEN and CDR2 SYDVKM come from the germline V gene. This CDR3 has 13 amino acids. V was clipped by 2 bases and J by 4 bases; unmatched bases: 2. In DNA, the CDR3 is TGTGCCAGCAGTTTAGCGGGAGCTTACGAGCAGTACTTC. Amino acid sequence: CASSLAGAYEQYF.

In DNA form, the CDR3 reads TGTGCCAGCAGGGTGGAAAGCAACTCTGGAAACACCATATATTTT. Protein product: CASRVESNSGNTIYF. This chain uses TRBV28 with TRBJ1-3; D not certain. This CDR3 has 15 residues. Germline CDR1 and CDR2: MDHEN and SYDVKM. Trimming removed 6 bases from V and 0 bases from J, with 12 bases in between.

The V and J genes are TRBV7-9 and TRBJ2-5; no definite D call. The J call could be wrong; TRBJ2-7 is a better fit for the DNA end. This CDR3 spans 13 amino acids. Germline CDR1 is SEHNR and CDR2 is FQNEAQ (reference sequence). CDR3 nucleotides: TGTGCCAGCAGCTTAGATGGCCTAGACGAGCAGTACTTC. It is translated as CASSLDGLDEQYF.